Detailed here is one T cell receptor beta chain. Its antigen is currently unknown. CD45RO/CCR7/CD25/CD127/CD95/CD27 staining was used to isolate CD4+ naive, central memory, regulatory and stem cell-like memory cells by sorting. The length of the CDR3 is 17 residues. Trimming took off 1 base at V and 0 bases at J, with 10 bases between the two ends. The germline V gene has CDR1 SGHTA and CDR2 FQGNSA. The sample originates from a study of beta chain features in type 1 diabetes. Findings of the study overall: In all four CD4+ subsets, TCRB CDR3 length was significantly, moderately reduced in type 1 diabetes. Whether TCRB rearrangement is influenced by HLA type went unresolved here.

Reverse transcription of all isolated RNA meant that expressed TCRB transcripts were sequenced. Samples of naive, central memory and regulatory T cells yielded a mean of around 3.8 million reads. TCRdb keeps only in-frame clones here, not all; method: immunoSEQ multiplex PCR. The sample includes approximately 150,000 clones, 7.5% to 9.5% of them seen just once. The chain has TRBV7-2 and TRBJ2-6, with no clear D. The origin of this receptor is a woman younger than 35 in good health. Source material: central memory CD4+ T cells from blood. This CDR3 is CASSLDLLSSGANVLTF. In nucleotides, the CDR3 is TGTGCCAGCAGCTTAGACCTTCTTAGCTCTGGGGCCAACGTCCTGACTTTC.